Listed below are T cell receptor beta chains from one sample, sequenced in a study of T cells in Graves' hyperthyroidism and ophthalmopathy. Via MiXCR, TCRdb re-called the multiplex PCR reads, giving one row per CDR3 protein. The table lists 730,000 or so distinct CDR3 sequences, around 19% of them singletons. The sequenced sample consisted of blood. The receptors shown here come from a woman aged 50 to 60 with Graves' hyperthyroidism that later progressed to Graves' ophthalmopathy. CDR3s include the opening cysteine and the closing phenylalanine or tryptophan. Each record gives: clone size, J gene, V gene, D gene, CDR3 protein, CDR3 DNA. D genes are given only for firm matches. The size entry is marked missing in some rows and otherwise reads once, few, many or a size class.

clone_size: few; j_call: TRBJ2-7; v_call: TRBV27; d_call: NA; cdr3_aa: CASSLLGRRNYEQYF; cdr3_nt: TGTGCCAGCAGTTTACTAGGAAGGAGAAACTACGAGCAGTACTTC
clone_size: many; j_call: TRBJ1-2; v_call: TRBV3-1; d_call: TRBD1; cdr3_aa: CASSQPRGPGYTF; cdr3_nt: TGTGCCAGCAGCCAACCCAGGGGGCCTGGCTACACCTTC
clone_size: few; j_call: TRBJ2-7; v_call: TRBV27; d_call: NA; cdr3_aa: CASRDRGANNEQYF; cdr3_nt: TGTGCCAGCAGAGATAGGGGCGCGAATAACGAGCAGTACTTC
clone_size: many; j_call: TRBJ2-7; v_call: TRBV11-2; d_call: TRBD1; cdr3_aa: CASSRIRDRGSYEQYF; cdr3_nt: TGTGCCAGCAGCCGGATCCGGGACAGGGGGAGCTACGAGCAGTACTTC
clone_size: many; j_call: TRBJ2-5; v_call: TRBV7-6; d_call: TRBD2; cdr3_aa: CASSFGGGDEQETQYF; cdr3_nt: TGTGCCAGCAGCTTTGGTGGGGGGGACGAACAAGAGACCCAGTACTTC
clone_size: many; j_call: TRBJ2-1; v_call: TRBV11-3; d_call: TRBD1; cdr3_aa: CASSLMDRGGKQFF; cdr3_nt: TGTGCCAGCAGCTTAATGGACAGGGGTGGGAAGCAGTTCTTC
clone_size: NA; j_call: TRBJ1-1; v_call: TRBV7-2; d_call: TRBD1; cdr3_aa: CASSAGQGKGEAFF; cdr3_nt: TGTGCCAGCAGCGCGGGACAGGGTAAGGGTGAAGCTTTCTTT
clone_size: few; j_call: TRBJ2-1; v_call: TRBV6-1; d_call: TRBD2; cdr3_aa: CASSYWRGSYNEQFF; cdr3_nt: TGTGCCAGCAGTTATTGGCGGGGGTCCTACAATGAGCAGTTCTTC
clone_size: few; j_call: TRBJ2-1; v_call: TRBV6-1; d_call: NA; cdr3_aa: CASAQSSSYNEQFF; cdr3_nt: TGTGCCAGCGCCCAGAGCAGCTCCTACAATGAGCAGTTCTTC
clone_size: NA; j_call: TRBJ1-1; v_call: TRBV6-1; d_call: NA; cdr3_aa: CASAEGSRSTEAFF; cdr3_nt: TGTGCCAGCGCGGAGGGCAGTCGTAGCACTGAAGCTTTCTTT
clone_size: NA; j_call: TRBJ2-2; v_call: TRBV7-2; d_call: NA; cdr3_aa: CASSGRARNTGELFF; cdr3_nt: TGTGCCAGCAGCGGACGGGCAAGGAACACCGGGGAGCTGTTTTTT
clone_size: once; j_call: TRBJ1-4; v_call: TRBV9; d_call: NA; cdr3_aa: CASEFPGKGEKLFF; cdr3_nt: TGTGCCAGCGAGTTCCCCGGGAAGGGAGAAAAACTGTTTTTT
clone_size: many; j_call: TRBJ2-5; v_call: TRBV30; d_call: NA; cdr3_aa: CAWSDGHLETQYF; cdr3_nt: TGTGCCTGGAGCGACGGACATTTGGAGACCCAGTACTTC
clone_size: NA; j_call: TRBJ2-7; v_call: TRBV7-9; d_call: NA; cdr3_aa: CASIGGDYEQYF; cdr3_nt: TGTGCCAGCATCGGAGGCGACTACGAGCAGTACTTC
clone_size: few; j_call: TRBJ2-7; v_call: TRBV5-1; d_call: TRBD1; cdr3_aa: CASSLAQGSSYEQYF; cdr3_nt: TGCGCCAGCAGCTTGGCACAGGGGTCGTCGTACGAGCAGTACTTC
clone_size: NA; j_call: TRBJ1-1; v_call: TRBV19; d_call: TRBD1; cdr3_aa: CASSMGTGVNTEAFF; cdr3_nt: TGTGCCAGTAGTATGGGGACAGGGGTGAACACTGAAGCTTTCTTT
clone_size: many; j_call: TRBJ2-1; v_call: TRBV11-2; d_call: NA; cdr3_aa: CASSVPLAAGNEQFF; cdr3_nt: TGTGCCAGCAGCGTACCCCTTGCTGCCGGGAATGAGCAGTTCTTC
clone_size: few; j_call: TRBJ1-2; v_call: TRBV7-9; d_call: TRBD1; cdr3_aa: CASREGQDQTNYGYTF; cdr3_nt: TGTGCCAGCAGGGAAGGACAGGACCAGACTAACTATGGCTACACCTTC
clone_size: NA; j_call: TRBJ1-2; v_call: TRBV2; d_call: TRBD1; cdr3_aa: CASTWTGGPLSYGYTF; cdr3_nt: TGTGCCAGCACTTGGACAGGGGGCCCTCTTTCTTATGGCTACACCTTC
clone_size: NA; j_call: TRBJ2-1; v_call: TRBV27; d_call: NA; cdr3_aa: CASSATVNEQFF; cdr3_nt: TGTGCCAGCAGCGCGACAGTTAATGAGCAGTTCTTC
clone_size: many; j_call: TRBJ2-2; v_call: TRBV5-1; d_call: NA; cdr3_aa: CASSPGGNTGELFF; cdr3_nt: TGTGCCAGCAGCCCCGGAGGGAACACCGGGGAGCTGTTTTTT
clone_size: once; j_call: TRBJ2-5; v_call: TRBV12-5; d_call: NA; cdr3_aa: CASGPGTDQETQYF; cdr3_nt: TGTGCTAGTGGTCCGGGGACGGACCAAGAGACCCAGTACTTC
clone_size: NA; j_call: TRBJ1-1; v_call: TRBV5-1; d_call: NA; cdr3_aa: CASSLGDGGMNTEAFF; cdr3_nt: TGCGCCAGCAGCTTGGGGGATGGGGGGATGAACACTGAAGCTTTCTTT
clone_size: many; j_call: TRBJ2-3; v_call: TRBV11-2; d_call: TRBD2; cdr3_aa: CASSFRQGLAGRTDTQYF; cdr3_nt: TGTGCCAGCAGCTTTCGCCAGGGACTAGCGGGGCGCACAGATACGCAGTATTTT
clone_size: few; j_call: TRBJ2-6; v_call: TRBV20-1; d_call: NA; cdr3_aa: CSIDREGSGANVLTF; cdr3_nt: TGCAGTATTGACAGGGAGGGCTCTGGGGCCAACGTCCTGACTTTC
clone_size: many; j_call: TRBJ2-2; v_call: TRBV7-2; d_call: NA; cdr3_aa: CASSAPYGGPNTGELFF; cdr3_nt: TGTGCCAGCAGCGCCCCTTACGGGGGTCCTAACACCGGGGAGCTGTTTTTT
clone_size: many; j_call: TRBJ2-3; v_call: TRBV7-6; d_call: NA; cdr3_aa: CASSSGEGGGHTDTQYF; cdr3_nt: TGTGCCAGCAGCTCGGGGGAAGGCGGGGGCCACACAGATACGCAGTATTTT
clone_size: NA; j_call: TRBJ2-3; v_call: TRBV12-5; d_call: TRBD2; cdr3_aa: CASGLGGSGGDPSTDTQYF; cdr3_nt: TGTGCTAGTGGCTTGGGAGGGAGCGGGGGGGACCCTAGCACAGATACGCAGTATTTT
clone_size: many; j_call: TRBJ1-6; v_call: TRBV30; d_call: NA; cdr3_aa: CAWSVRLGHNSPLHF; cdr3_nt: TGTGCCTGGAGTGTACGGCTGGGGCACAATTCACCCCTCCACTTT